One sample yielded the 29 T cell receptor beta chains listed below, sequenced in a study of blood T cell repertoires in COVID-19 (TCRdb year 2020). Library method: the immunoSEQ multiplex PCR assay. In TCRdb, the immuneACCESS table is reduced to in-frame sequences with V and J assigned. These tables do not hold every clone; where another copy was compared, an unresolved V gene accounts for under half, and the others remain unexplained. For this sample there are more than 75,000 clones; roughly 84% appear just once. Around 11% of the sample is held by the ten biggest clonotypes. Sequencing input: peripheral blood. Receptors originate from a human donor in a cohort sampled during active COVID-19.

The rearrangement joins TRBV28 to TRBJ2-7; 9 positions agree with TRBD2. Germline V CDR1 and CDR2: MDHEN, SYDVKM. The CDR3 is 14 amino acids. V was pared by 7 bases and J by 5 bases, with 9 bases of the junction left unmatched. The CDR3, as DNA: TGTGCCAGCAAACTCCGCGGCGGGAGGGACGAGCAGTACTTC. It yields the protein CASKLRGGRDEQYF.

V is TRBV9 and J is TRBJ2-2; perhaps TRBD2 as D (6 bases). This CDR3 spans 16 amino acids. V was cut by 0 bases and J by 6 bases, with 15 bases left in between. The germline CDR1 and CDR2 sequences are SGDLS and YYNGEE. CDR3 region: CASSVGPGDQPGELFF. As DNA, the CDR3 is TGTGCCAGCAGCGTAGGTCCGGGGGACCAGCCCGGGGAGCTGTTTTTT.

V is TRBV6-6 and J is TRBJ1-3; 7 bases match TRBD1. V shed 5 bases and J 5 bases; nucleotides not matched to a gene: 6. The germline gives CDR1 MNHNY, CDR2 SVGAGI (reference sequence). CDR3 length: 14 residues. The CDR3 DNA sequence: TGTGCCAGCAGTCCCCCGGGACAGAGAAACACCATATATTTT. It encodes CASSPPGQRNTIYF.

This clone has just one count. The chain joins TRBV7-2 to TRBJ2-1; 8 positions match TRBD2. Germline assignment: CDR1 SGHTA and CDR2 FQGNSA. The V segment lost 1 base and the J segment 2 bases; nucleotides outside the gene matches: 4. This CDR3 is 16 amino acids long. CDR3 loop: CASSLVPGGTYNEQFF. DNA of the CDR3: TGTGCCAGCAGCTTAGTACCGGGGGGGACCTACAATGAGCAGTTCTTC.

The chain employs TRBV5-1 and TRBJ2-4; 8 bases fit TRBD1. The CDR3 is 15 residues long. Germline V lookup: CDR1 SGHRS, CDR2 YFSETQ. J was trimmed by 1 base and V by 4 bases; bases with no gene match: 4. CDR3 nucleotides: TGCGCCAGCAGCCCAGGGGACAGGGCCAAAAACATTCAGTACTTC. Its protein is CASSPGDRAKNIQYF.

The J gene is TRBJ2-5, the V gene TRBV18; 14 bases align to TRBD2. Germline V lookup: CDR1 KGHSH, CDR2 LQKENI. This CDR3 region has 16 residues. Trimming at V came to 4 bases and at J to 4 bases, leaving 5 bases not matched to a gene. The CDR3 DNA reads TGTGCCAGCTCACGGGGGACTAGCGGGAGCGGAGAGACCCAGTACTTC. As protein: CASSRGTSGSGETQYF.

The V and J genes are TRBV6-6 and TRBJ1-4; TRBD1 matches at 10 bases. V dropped 8 bases and J dropped 8; count of bases not matched to a gene: 5. This CDR3 is built from 13 residues. Germline V gene sequence: CDR1 MNHNY, CDR2 SVGAGI (reference sequence). Here the CDR3 DNA reads TGTGCCAGCGCGGGACAGGGGAGGGAAAAACTGTTTTTT. This gives the protein CASAGQGREKLFF.

The chain has TRBV6-5 and TRBJ1-5; the D gene is possibly TRBD1 (5 bases). The CDR3 spans 15 residues. V dropped 5 bases and J dropped 5 bases, with 16 bases sitting between them. Per germline, CDR1 MNHEY and CDR2 SVGAGI. The chain's CDR3 is CASSPGRGEDQPQHF. The CDR3 region has the DNA TGTGCCAGCAGTCCTGGTAGAGGGGAGGATCAGCCCCAGCATTTT.

The J gene is TRBJ1-3, the V gene TRBV5-8, with 7 bases lining up with TRBD1. The germline V gene encodes CDR1 SGHTS and CDR2 YDEGEE. Trimming at V came to 5 bases and at J to 2 bases, leaving 4 bases not matched to a gene. CDR3 length: 14 residues. CDR3: CASSWQGAGNTIYF. CDR3 DNA sequence: TGTGCCAGCAGTTGGCAGGGGGCTGGAAACACCATATATTTT.

This clone turned up a few times. The rearrangement uses TRBV7-2 and TRBJ1-2; D gene uncertain. This CDR3 is built from 12 residues. The V gene lost 5 bases and the J gene lost 3 bases, with 7 bases spanning the gap. The germline gives CDR1 SGHTA, CDR2 FQGNSA. DNA of the CDR3: TGTGCCAGCAGCCCATCATACTATGGCTACACCTTC. As protein: CASSPSYYGYTF.

This CDR3 reads CASSALQADTQYF. In DNA, the CDR3 is TGTGCCAGCAGCGCACTACAGGCAGATACGCAGTATTTT. V usage is TRBV7-9 and J usage is TRBJ2-3, with D perhaps TRBD1 (5 bases). Germline V lookup: CDR1 SEHNR, CDR2 FQNEAQ (reference sequence). The germline V and J ends were trimmed by 5 bases and 4 bases, with 10 bases remaining between them. The CDR3 has 13 residues.

The V gene is TRBV24-1, the J gene TRBJ2-5; 7 bases align to TRBD1. The CDR3 consists of 17 residues. CDR1 and CDR2 from the germline V gene are KGHDR and SFDVKD. V gave up 6 bases and J gave up 5 bases; unmatched junction bases: 17. The CDR3 sequence: CATSQHTRQGFWETQYF. In DNA, the CDR3 is TGTGCCACCAGTCAACACACACGACAGGGATTTTGGGAGACCCAGTACTTC.

The chain employs TRBV12-3 or TRBV12-4 and TRBJ1-2; TRBD1 agrees at 8 bases. This CDR3 is built from 13 residues. With V trimmed by 7 bases and J by 8 bases, 9 bases remained unmatched. The CDR3 here is CASTRTGPWGYTF. The CDR3 DNA reads as TGTGCCAGCACCCGGACAGGGCCTTGGGGCTACACCTTC.

This clone was seen only a few times. The gene calls are TRBV19 and TRBJ1-1; no definite D call. Germline V gene lookup returns CDR1 LNHDA and CDR2 SQIVND (reference sequence). V shed 0 bases and J shed 2 bases, with 13 bases lying between them. This CDR3 comprises 16 residues. The CDR3 protein is CASSIDPGNPNTEAFF. CDR3 sequence (DNA): TGTGCCAGTAGTATAGATCCCGGGAATCCAAACACTGAAGCTTTCTTT.

This chain uses TRBV7-3 with TRBJ1-6; 8 nucleotides line up with TRBD1. Germline V gene data show CDR1 as SGHTA and CDR2 as FQGTGA. This CDR3 comprises 14 residues. With V trimmed by 5 bases and J by 7 bases, 4 bases remained unmatched. The CDR3 sequence: CASSTTGGNSPLHF. CDR3 in DNA: TGTGCCAGCAGCACCACAGGGGGGAATTCACCCCTCCACTTT.

The chain recombines TRBV5-1 with TRBJ2-3; 10 positions match TRBD2. CDR3 length equals 16 residues. V lost 1 base to trimming and J lost 4 bases; unmatched junction nucleotides: 6. Germline V gives CDR1 SGHRS, CDR2 YFSETQ. The CDR3 is CASSLSKRGGSDTQYF. CDR3 coding DNA: TGCGCCAGCAGCTTGTCAAAGCGGGGGGGGTCAGATACGCAGTATTTT.

The chain links TRBV5-1 to TRBJ1-4, with 8 bases lining up with TRBD1. The CDR3 runs to 14 residues. V dropped 7 bases and J dropped 5; count of bases not matched to a gene: 7. Germline lookup yields CDR1 SGHRS and CDR2 YFSETQ. CDR3 nucleotide sequence: TGCGCCAGCTCACAGGGGGTAGGAAATGAAAAACTGTTTTTT. It yields the protein CASSQGVGNEKLFF.

The rearrangement joins TRBV5-4 to TRBJ2-1; D possibly corresponds to TRBD2 (5 bases). This CDR3 has 15 amino acids. V was pared by 2 bases and J by 6 bases, with 15 bases between. The germline CDR1 and CDR2 sequences are SGHNT and YYREEE (reference sequence). CDR3 in DNA: TGTGCCAGCAGCTTATTACGGGGTTTGAGCAATGAGCAGTTCTTC. Protein sequence: CASSLLRGLSNEQFF.

The chain joins TRBV5-5 to TRBJ1-2; weak D call: TRBD1 (5 bases). V was pared by 0 bases and J by 3 bases, with 12 bases between. CDR1 and CDR2 from the germline V gene are SGHKS and YYEKEE (reference sequence). CDR3 length: 15 amino acids. The CDR3 DNA reads as TGTGCCAGCAGCTTGGCCTTAGCAGGGCACTATGGCTACACCTTC. Translation: CASSLALAGHYGYTF.

This clone has only a few counts. CDR3 in DNA: TGTGCCACCAGCCTGACCATTGGGGGCAGGTCCAAATCACCCCTCCACTTT. It is translated as CATSLTIGGRSKSPLHF. The rearrangement uses TRBV15 and TRBJ1-6; D is possibly TRBD1 (6 bases). From germline, CDR1 is LNHNV and CDR2 YYDKDF (reference sequence). This CDR3 spans 17 amino acids. Trimming stripped 5 bases from V and 10 bases from J, with 24 bases between. The full variable domain, in which reference TRBV15 and TRBJ1-6 provide the parts outside the CDR3, is DAMVIQNPRYQVTQFGKPVTLSCSQTLNHNVMYWYQQKSSQAPKLLFHYYDKDFNNEADTPDNFQSRRPNTSFCFLDIRSPGLGDTAMYLCATSLTIGGRSKSPLHFGNGTRLTVT.

This chain links TRBV29-1 with TRBJ2-3, with D possibly TRBD1 on 6 matching bases. Germline V gene lookup returns CDR1 SQVTM and CDR2 ANQGSEA. Trimming shortened V by 4 bases and J by 10 bases, and 15 bases separated the two germline ends. The CDR3 sequence is 12 residues long. The CDR3 protein is CSVAWQGSSQYF. Written as DNA, the CDR3 is TGCAGCGTTGCTTGGCAGGGGAGTTCGCAGTATTTT.

This chain uses TRBV5-1 with TRBJ1-3, with D possibly matching TRBD1 (5 bases). Trimming took off 2 bases at V and 1 base at J, with 7 bases between the two ends. This CDR3 has 14 amino acids. The germline V gene has CDR1 SGHRS and CDR2 YFSETQ. CDR3 nucleotides: TGCGCCAGCAGCTTCCAGGGTTCTGGAAACACCATATATTTT. Amino acids: CASSFQGSGNTIYF.

This clone has only a few counts. The chain carries TRBV27 and TRBJ1-6, with unresolved D. The CDR3 sequence is 13 residues long. The V gene lost 7 bases and the J gene lost 8 bases, with 12 bases spanning the gap. Germline CDR1 is MNHEY and CDR2 is SMNVEV (reference sequence). The CDR3 DNA is TGTGCCAGCAAGTACTCTCAAGATTCACCCCTCCACTTT. Translation gives CASKYSQDSPLHF.

The J gene is TRBJ1-2, the V gene TRBV6-5; D gene unclear. In germline, CDR1 is MNHEY, CDR2 SVGAGI. The CDR3 contains 16 residues. V was pared by 2 bases and J by 0 bases, with 13 bases between. CDR3 sequence reads: CASSYGLTAANYGYTF. CDR3 in DNA: TGTGCCAGCAGTTACGGTCTCACCGCGGCTAACTATGGCTACACCTTC.

This clone appeared a few times. V is TRBV11-2 and J is TRBJ1-2, with D possibly being TRBD1 (5 bases). The V end was cut by 1 base, the J end by 8 bases, with 11 bases between. The CDR3 runs 13 residues. The germline gives CDR1 SGHAT, CDR2 FQNNGV. This chain's CDR3 is CASSLAGSGGYTF. CDR3 DNA: TGTGCCAGCAGCTTAGCAGGGTCGGGCGGCTACACCTTC.

This clone appeared a few times. This rearrangement joins TRBV5-1 to TRBJ1-2; D call uncertain. This CDR3 comprises 12 residues. V was pared by 1 base and J by 6 bases, with 7 bases between. Germline loops: CDR1 SGHRS, CDR2 YFSETQ. The CDR3 is CASSLSADGYTF. The CDR3 region has the DNA TGCGCCAGCAGCTTGTCTGCAGATGGCTACACCTTC.

This rearrangement joins TRBV2 to TRBJ2-7; D is ambiguous. The CDR3 is 16 amino acids. Germline V gene sequence: CDR1 SNHLY, CDR2 FYNNEI. The germline V and J ends were trimmed by 6 bases and 1 base, with 19 bases remaining between them. CDR3 in amino acids: CASSGRSAGSSYEQYF. CDR3 DNA: TGTGCCAGCAGCGGCCGGTCGGCAGGTAGTTCCTACGAGCAGTACTTC.

The V and J genes are TRBV6-5 and TRBJ1-4; maybe TRBD1 (5 bases). CDR1 is MNHEY and CDR2 is SVGAGI in the germline V gene. The V and J ends lost 0 bases and 7 bases respectively, with 12 bases between them. CDR3 size: 15 residues. CDR3 in amino acids: CASSYSAGGSEKLFF. CDR3 in DNA: TGTGCCAGCAGTTACTCGGCGGGGGGGAGTGAAAAACTGTTTTTT.

V gene TRBV6-5 combines with J gene TRBJ1-2; D unresolved. This CDR3 is built from 12 residues. Trimming took off 7 bases at V and 2 bases at J, with 8 bases between the two ends. The V gene's germline CDR1 is MNHEY and CDR2 SVGAGI. The DNA of the CDR3 is TGTGCCAGCACGACGGGGAACTATGGCTACACCTTC. The encoded protein is CASTTGNYGYTF.